Below are 3 T cell receptor beta chains sequenced from a single sample in a study of cytomegalovirus exposure and HLA in healthy donors. The study ran its PCR with 60 Vbeta and 13 Jbeta primers. The repertoire was sequenced with immunoSEQ multiplex PCR; TCRdb's copy has only in-frame clones and lacks some. Of some 170,000 clones detected, approximately 74% appear once; the ten largest clones hold 2.5% to 3%. Sequenced sample: PBMCs. These receptors all stem from a woman aged 30 to 39 in good health and CMV-seronegative.

This sequence joins TRBV18 and TRBJ2-5; D gene unclear. CDR1 is KGHSH, CDR2 LQKENI, per germline. The ends were cut back, 3 bases at V and 2 bases at J, with 7 bases in the middle. This CDR3 spans 13 amino acids. CDR3 DNA sequence: TGTGCCAGCTCACCGGAGCAACAAGAGACCCAGTACTTC. It codes for CASSPEQQETQYF.

The chain links TRBV28 to TRBJ2-3; possible D gene TRBD2, 6 bases. Trimming removed 2 bases from V and 2 bases from J, with 8 bases in between. The CDR3 runs 14 residues. CDR1 is MDHEN and CDR2 is SYDVKM in the germline V gene. The CDR3 sequence: CASSLGTFTDTQYF. The CDR3 DNA reads TGTGCCAGCAGTTTAGGGACTTTCACAGATACGCAGTATTTT.

This clone occurred a few times. The rearrangement joins TRBV28 to TRBJ2-3; D possibly corresponds to TRBD1 (6 bases). Deletions cut 5 bases from V and 4 bases from J, with 16 bases between. There are 15 residues in the CDR3. In germline, CDR1 is MDHEN, CDR2 SYDVKM. CDR3 DNA: TGTGCCAGCAGTCAACAGGGTCTGAGGGCAGATACGCAGTATTTT. Its translation: CASSQQGLRADTQYF.